A single sample gave rise to the 23 T cell receptor beta chains below, sequenced in a study of T cells after yellow fever vaccination. TCRdb processed the 5' RACE reads anew with MiXCR; each CDR3 protein has one entry. Counted here are approximately 260,000 distinct CDR3 sequences, about an eighth occurring once; the ten biggest clones make up about 0.54%. This specimen was CD4+ T cells sorted from PBMCs, taken 45 days after the yellow fever booster vaccination. Receptors originate from a man between 25 and 39 years old who received the YFV17D yellow fever vaccine.

The V and J genes are TRBV10-3 and TRBJ2-1; 7 bases fit TRBD2. Germline V gene data show CDR1 as ENHRY and CDR2 as SYGVKD. The V and J ends lost 4 bases and 6 bases, in that order; junction bases with no gene match: 3. The CDR3 is 13 residues long. The DNA for the CDR3 is TGTGCCATCAGTGGAGCTAGCGGCAATGAGCAGTTCTTC. Its protein product is CAISGASGNEQFF.

This chain connects TRBV7-2 to TRBJ2-2; D unclear. The CDR3 spans 14 residues. The V end lost 7 bases, the J end lost 4 bases, and 13 bases lay between the germline ends. Per germline, CDR1 SGHTA and CDR2 FQGNSA. In DNA form, the CDR3 reads TGTGCCAGCAAAATACCAGGTCCCACCGGGGAGCTGTTTTTT. Translation: CASKIPGPTGELFF.

This clonotype was seen a handful of times. J is TRBJ2-7 and V is TRBV24-1; D is uncertain. V was trimmed by 5 bases and J by 7 bases, leaving 14 bases between them. The CDR3 has 13 amino acids. Germline V gene lookup returns CDR1 KGHDR and CDR2 SFDVKD. CDR3 residues: CATSGSTYGEQYF. The CDR3, as DNA: TGTGCCACCAGTGGGTCGACCTACGGTGAGCAGTACTTC.

This clonotype was observed a few times. The CDR3 DNA follows: TGTGCCAGCAAAGAGAACACTGAAGCTTTCTTT. Translation: CASKENTEAFF. The genes are TRBV28 and TRBJ1-1; D is undetermined. The CDR3 totals 11 residues. Germline V lookup: CDR1 MDHEN, CDR2 SYDVKM. Deletions cut 7 bases from V and 1 base from J, with 4 bases between.

Many counts were recorded for this clonotype. V usage is TRBV10-3 and J usage is TRBJ1-1; D gene uncertain. Germline CDR1 reads ENHRY; CDR2 reads SYGVKD. This CDR3 is 15 amino acids long. V gave up 2 bases and J gave up 5 bases, with 15 bases separating them. CDR3 bases: TGTGCCATCAGTGAGGGAGCCAGTTTCGGAACTGAAGCTTTCTTT. It codes for CAISEGASFGTEAFF.

The CDR3 loop is CASSRTTTGVRHEQYF. DNA of the CDR3: TGCGCCAGCAGCCGAACAACCACAGGGGTAAGGCACGAGCAGTACTTC. V gene TRBV5-1 combines with J gene TRBJ2-7; 7 positions agree with TRBD1. The ends lost 4 bases at V and 5 bases at J; junction bases unmatched: 15. The CDR3 covers 16 residues. The germline V gene encodes CDR1 SGHRS and CDR2 YFSETQ.

Many counts were recorded for this clonotype. The genes are TRBV29-1 and TRBJ2-7; 8 bases fit TRBD1. Germline V gene sequence: CDR1 SQVTM, CDR2 ANQGSEA. The CDR3 is made up of 12 amino acids. The trim removed 7 bases at V and 5 bases at J, leaving 7 bases unmatched. The CDR3 region is CSAGQGRDEQYF. The DNA of the CDR3 is TGCAGCGCCGGACAGGGAAGGGACGAGCAGTACTTC.

The chain employs TRBV5-1 and TRBJ2-7, with 7 bases identical to TRBD2. Losses at the gene ends were 4 bases for V and 3 bases for J; bases not matched to a gene: 10. The CDR3 spans 15 residues. Per the germline V gene, CDR1 is SGHRS and CDR2 is YFSETQ. CDR3 protein: CASSPERSSGYEQYF. As DNA, the CDR3 is TGCGCCAGCAGCCCCGAACGGTCTAGCGGCTACGAGCAGTACTTC.

The chain carries TRBV6-5 and TRBJ2-1, with 13 bases identical to TRBD2. The CDR3 extends over 18 amino acids. Germline CDR1 reads MNHEY; CDR2 reads SVGAGI. Germline trimming cut 4 bases from V and 3 bases from J; bases unmatched to any gene: 9. The CDR3 loop is CASSSRTSGRRFYNEQFF. DNA of the CDR3: TGTGCCAGCAGTTCCAGGACTAGCGGGAGACGATTCTACAATGAGCAGTTCTTC.

CDR3 bases: TGCGCCAGCCACGGTAGCGGGAGTTACAATGAGCAGTTCTTC. Its protein is CASHGSGSYNEQFF. V is TRBV5-1 and J is TRBJ2-1, with 9 bases aligning to TRBD2. Germline values: CDR1 SGHRS, CDR2 YFSETQ. Losses at the gene ends were 7 bases for V and 4 bases for J; bases not matched to a gene: 6. The CDR3 loop spans 14 amino acids. The entire variable domain, with the rest obtained from reference TRBV5-1 and TRBJ2-1, is as follows: KAGVTQTPRYLIKTRGQQVTLSCSPISGHRSVSWYQQTPGQGLQFLFEYFSETQRNKGNFPGRFSGRQFSNSRSEMNVSTLELGDSALYLCASHGSGSYNEQFFGPGTRLTVL.

The chain employs TRBV9 and TRBJ2-5; 9 bases align to TRBD2. The CDR3 covers 14 residues. The germline CDR1 and CDR2 sequences are SGDLS and YYNGEE. With V trimmed by 6 bases and J by 1 base, 4 bases remained unmatched. The CDR3 bases are TGTGCCAGCAATCCTAGCGGGACCCAAGAGACCCAGTACTTC. Encoded protein: CASNPSGTQETQYF. Filled out from reference TRBV9 and TRBJ2-5, the complete variable domain reads DSGVTQTPKHLITATGQRVTLRCSPRSGDLSVYWYQQSLDQGLQFLIQYYNGEERAKGNILERFSAQQFPDLHSELNLSSLELGDSALYFCASNPSGTQETQYFGPGTRLLVL.

V is TRBV5-6 and J is TRBJ2-2; 11 bases agree with TRBD2. The CDR3 runs 16 residues. V lost 4 bases to trimming and J lost 7 bases; unmatched junction nucleotides: 9. Per germline, CDR1 SGHDT and CDR2 YYEEEE. CDR3 coding DNA: TGTGCCAGCAGCGATAGCGGGGGGGCCGACGTCGGGGAGCTGTTTTTT. It specifies CASSDSGGADVGELFF.

This sequence joins TRBV20-1 and TRBJ2-3; D call uncertain. Germline V gene lookup returns CDR1 DFQATT and CDR2 SNEGSKA (reference sequence). The CDR3 loop spans 12 amino acids. V lost 0 bases, J lost 6 bases, and 7 bases lay in between. CDR3 residues: CSARDSVDTQYF. CDR3 coding DNA: TGCAGTGCTAGAGATTCGGTGGATACGCAGTATTTT.

This clonotype was observed at least ten times. The chain is built from TRBV20-1 and TRBJ2-5, with D possibly TRBD2 on 6 matching bases. Per the germline V gene, CDR1 is DFQATT and CDR2 is SNEGSKA (reference sequence). Trimming pared 0 bases from V and 4 bases from J, leaving 15 bases between. The CDR3 covers 15 residues. CDR3 nucleotide sequence: TGCAGTGCTAGAGATATCCAGCGGGTCGTAGAGACCCAGTACTTC. It yields the protein CSARDIQRVVETQYF.

The sample holds a few counts of this clonotype. This chain connects TRBV29-1 to TRBJ1-1; no clear D. The CDR3 sequence is 12 residues long. Germline V gene lookup returns CDR1 SQVTM and CDR2 ANQGSEA. With 7 bases removed from V and 1 base from J, the gap between germline ends came to 10 bases. The CDR3 DNA sequence: TGCAGCGCTTTCGAACCGAACACTGAAGCTTTCTTT. Translation gives CSAFEPNTEAFF.

V and J are TRBV4-3 and TRBJ2-7; 12 nucleotides align to TRBD2. The CDR3 totals 17 residues. Per the germline V gene, CDR1 is LGHNA and CDR2 is YSLEER. V lost 8 bases, J lost 7 bases, and 18 bases stayed unmatched. CDR3 loop: CASPPRQRLAGAREQYF. The CDR3 coding sequence is TGCGCCAGCCCTCCCAGACAGAGACTAGCGGGAGCCCGGGAGCAGTACTTC.

The CDR3 bases are TGCGCCAGCAGCTTGAGTCCCGGGCAGGGGGCCTCCTACGAGCAGTACTTC. It yields the protein CASSLSPGQGASYEQYF. V usage is TRBV5-1 and J usage is TRBJ2-7; 8 nucleotides match TRBD1. The CDR3 is 17 amino acids. V shed 1 base, J shed 0 bases, and the junction held 9 bases outside the gene matches. CDR1 and CDR2 from the germline V gene are SGHRS and YFSETQ.

This clonotype came up a few times. This chain joins TRBV5-1 and TRBJ2-1; 10 positions match TRBD2. Germline CDR1 and CDR2: SGHRS and YFSETQ. V shed 2 bases, J shed 7 bases, and the junction held 6 bases outside the gene matches. The CDR3 spans 15 residues. The CDR3 DNA reads TGCGCCAGCAGCTTAAGACTAGCGGGTCAGAATGAGCAGTTCTTC. This gives the protein CASSLRLAGQNEQFF.

This clonotype was seen a handful of times. This chain joins TRBV5-1 and TRBJ2-3, with 7 bases identical to TRBD2. CDR1 and CDR2 (germline): SGHRS, YFSETQ. The V and J ends lost 7 bases and 0 bases, in that order; junction bases with no gene match: 8. The CDR3 totals 15 residues. CDR3 region: CASLSLGRSTDTQYF. For the CDR3, the DNA is TGCGCCAGCCTCTCCCTCGGGAGGAGCACAGATACGCAGTATTTT.

This clonotype was seen a handful of times. The chain links TRBV18 to TRBJ2-5; D is uncertain. Trimming took 3 bases from V and 4 from J, leaving 9 bases between them. The CDR3 is 13 amino acids. Germline-derived CDR1 and CDR2 are KGHSH and LQKENI. The CDR3 DNA sequence: TGTGCCAGCTCACCGGCCGTATCAGAGACCCAGTACTTC. It specifies CASSPAVSETQYF.

On this clonotype: Since a much larger clone is just one base distant, this may be a read error. The chain couples TRBV12-3 or TRBV12-4 to TRBJ2-2; a weak D match, TRBD2 (5 bases). This CDR3 is 16 amino acids long. The CDR3 here is CDSSFGRTANTGELFF. The CDR3 bases are TGTGACAGCAGTTTTGGGAGAACCGCGAACACCGGGGAGCTGTTTTTT.

This clonotype was picked up a small number of times. The CDR3: CASSPRAGGRNTGELFF. The CDR3 coding sequence is TGTGCCAGCTCCCCAAGAGCGGGAGGACGAAACACCGGGGAGCTGTTTTTT. This chain uses TRBV18 with TRBJ2-2; the match to TRBD2 covers 9 bases. The CDR3 covers 17 residues. V gave up 6 bases and J gave up 2 bases; unmatched junction bases: 10. CDR1 and CDR2 (germline): KGHSH, LQKENI.

This clonotype appeared a few times. This rearrangement joins TRBV11-3 to TRBJ2-1, with TRBD1 matching 10 bases. V shed 3 bases, J shed 7 bases, and the junction held 12 bases outside the gene matches. The CDR3 spans 17 residues. Germline V gene lookup returns CDR1 SGHNT and CDR2 YENEEA. The CDR3 DNA reads TGTGCCAGCAGCTTGAGCTACCCGGGACAGGGGAGGAATGAGCAGTTCTTC. Its translation is CASSLSYPGQGRNEQFF.